This T cell receptor beta chain was captured in a study of blood T cell repertoires in COVID-19. At the level of the study: From T cells, B-cell-depleted T cells, or PBMCs came the material, which was cDNA or gDNA.

Libraries were prepared by immunoSEQ multiplex PCR; TCRdb keeps only in-frame clonotypes and omits some of them. This table holds around 70,000 clones, about 83% found once. Losses at the gene ends were 1 base for V and 4 bases for J; bases not matched to a gene: 7. Germline-derived CDR1 and CDR2 are SGHTA and FQGNSA. The length of the CDR3 is 17 residues. The TCR sequence derives from a human donor in a cohort sampled during active COVID-19. The J gene is TRBJ2-1, the V gene TRBV7-2, with 10 bases fitting TRBD1. The material sequenced was peripheral blood. The CDR3 sequence is CASSLVRGTGVYNEQFF. The CDR3 region has the DNA TGTGCCAGCAGCTTAGTAAGGGGGACAGGGGTTTACAATGAGCAGTTCTTC.